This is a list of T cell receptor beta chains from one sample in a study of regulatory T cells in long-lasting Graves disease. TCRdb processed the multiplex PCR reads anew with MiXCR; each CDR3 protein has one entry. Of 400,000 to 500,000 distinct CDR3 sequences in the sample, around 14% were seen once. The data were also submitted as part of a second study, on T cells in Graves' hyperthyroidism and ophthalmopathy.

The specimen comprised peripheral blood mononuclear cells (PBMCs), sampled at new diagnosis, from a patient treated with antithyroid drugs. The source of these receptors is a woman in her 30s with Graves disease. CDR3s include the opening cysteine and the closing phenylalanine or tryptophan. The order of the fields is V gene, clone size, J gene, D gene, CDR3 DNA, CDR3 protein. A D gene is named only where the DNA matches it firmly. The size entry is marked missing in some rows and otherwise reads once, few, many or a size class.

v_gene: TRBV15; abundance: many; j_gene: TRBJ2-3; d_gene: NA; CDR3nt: TGTGCCACCAGCAGAGGGGCCGCGGAAGCAGATACGCAGTATTTT; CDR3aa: CATSRGAAEADTQYF
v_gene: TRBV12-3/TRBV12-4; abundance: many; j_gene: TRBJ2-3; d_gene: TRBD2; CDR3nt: TGTGCCAGCAGTCCGCCTGGGACTAGCAAAAATACGCAGTATTTT; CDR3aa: CASSPPGTSKNTQYF
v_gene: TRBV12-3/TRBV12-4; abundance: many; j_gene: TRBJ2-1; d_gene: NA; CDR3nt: TGTGCCAGCAGTCCCACGAGGAACCTACACAATGAGCAGTTCTTC; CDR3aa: CASSPTRNLHNEQFF
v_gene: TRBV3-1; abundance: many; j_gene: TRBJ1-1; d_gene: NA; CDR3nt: TGTGCCAGCAGTCCAACTCAGGGCAACACTGAAGCTTTCTTT; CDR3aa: CASSPTQGNTEAFF
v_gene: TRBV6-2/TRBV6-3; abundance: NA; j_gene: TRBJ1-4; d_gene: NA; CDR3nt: TGTGCCAGCAGTTACGGACGTAATGAAAAACTGTTTTTT; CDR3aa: CASSYGRNEKLFF
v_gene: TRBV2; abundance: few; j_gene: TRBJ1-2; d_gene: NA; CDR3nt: TGTGCCAGCAGTGAAGCCGGAAGGGGGGCCGGTGGCTACACCTTC; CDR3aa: CASSEAGRGAGGYTF
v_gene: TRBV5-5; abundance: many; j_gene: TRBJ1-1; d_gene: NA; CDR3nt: TGTGCCAGCAGCTTGGGTGCTGCGCAGGACGAAGCTTTCTTT; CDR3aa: CASSLGAAQDEAFF
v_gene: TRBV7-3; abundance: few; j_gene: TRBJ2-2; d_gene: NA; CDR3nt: TGTGCCAGCAGCTTACGAGGCTCGAACACCGGGGAGCTGTTTTTT; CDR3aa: CASSLRGSNTGELFF
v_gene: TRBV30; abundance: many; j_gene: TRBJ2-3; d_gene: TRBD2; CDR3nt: TGTGCCTGGAGTAACGAGCGGGAGTTTGCAGATACGCAGTATTTT; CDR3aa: CAWSNEREFADTQYF
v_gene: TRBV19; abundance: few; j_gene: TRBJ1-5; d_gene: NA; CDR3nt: TGTGCCAGTAGTAAAACAGGGATGGGGAAGCCCCAGCATTTT; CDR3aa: CASSKTGMGKPQHF
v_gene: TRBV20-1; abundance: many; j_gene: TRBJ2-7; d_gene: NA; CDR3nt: TGCAGTGCTAGCGAGTGGGGGCAGTACTTC; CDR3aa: CSASEWGQYF
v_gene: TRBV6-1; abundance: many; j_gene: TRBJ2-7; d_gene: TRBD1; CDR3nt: TGTGCCAGCAGCCTTGGGGACAGGGGCGGCGAGCAGTACTTC; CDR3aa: CASSLGDRGGEQYF
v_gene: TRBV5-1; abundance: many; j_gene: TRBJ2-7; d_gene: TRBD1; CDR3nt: TGTGCCAGCAGCAGGGGGAGCTCCTACGAGCAGTACTTC; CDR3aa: CASSRGSSYEQYF
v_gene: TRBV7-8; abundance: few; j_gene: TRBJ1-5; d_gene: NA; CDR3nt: TGTGCCAGCAGCGTAACAGGTAGCAATCAGCCCCAGCATTTT; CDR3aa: CASSVTGSNQPQHF
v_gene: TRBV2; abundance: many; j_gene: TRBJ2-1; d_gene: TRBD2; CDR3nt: TGTGCCAGCCACGGGACTAGCGGCTTGCATGAGCAGTTCTTC; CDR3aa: CASHGTSGLHEQFF
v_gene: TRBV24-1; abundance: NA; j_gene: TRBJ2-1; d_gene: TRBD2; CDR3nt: TGTGTCGCCGGACCCAAAACTAGCGCTTATGAGCAGTTCTTC; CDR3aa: CVAGPKTSAYEQFF
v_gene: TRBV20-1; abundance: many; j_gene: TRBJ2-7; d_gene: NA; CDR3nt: TGCAGTGCTAGAGATAGTGCGAGGGGGGCGGACGAGCAGTACTTC; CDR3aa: CSARDSARGADEQYF
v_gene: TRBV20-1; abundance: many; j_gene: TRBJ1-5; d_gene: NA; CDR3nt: TGCAGTGCTAGTGGGGGCAGGGGCGCCCTAGGGAGCAATCAGCCCCAGCATTTT; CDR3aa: CSASGGRGALGSNQPQHF
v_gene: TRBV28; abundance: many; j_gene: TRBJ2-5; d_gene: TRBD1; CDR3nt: TGTGCCAGCAGTCAGACCGGGACAGCAAGGACCCAGTACTTC; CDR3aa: CASSQTGTARTQYF
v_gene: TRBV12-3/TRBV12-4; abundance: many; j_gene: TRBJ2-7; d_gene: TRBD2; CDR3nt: TGTGCCAGCAGTCTACTAGCGGAGGCCTACGAGCAGTACTTC; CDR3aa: CASSLLAEAYEQYF
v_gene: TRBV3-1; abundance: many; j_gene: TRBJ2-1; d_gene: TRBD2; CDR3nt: TGTGCCAGCTCCCAGCGGGGGAGCTCCTACAATGAGCAGTTCTTC; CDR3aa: CASSQRGSSYNEQFF
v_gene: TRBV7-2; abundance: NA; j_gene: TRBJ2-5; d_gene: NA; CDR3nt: TGTGCCAGCAGCCGAGAAGGAGGGATGCCAAAGACCCAGTACTTC; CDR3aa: CASSREGGMPKTQYF
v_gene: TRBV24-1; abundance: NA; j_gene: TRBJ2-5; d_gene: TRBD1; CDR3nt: TGTGCCACCAGGGATACGACAGGGGACCAAGAGACCCAGTACTTC; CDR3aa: CATRDTTGDQETQYF
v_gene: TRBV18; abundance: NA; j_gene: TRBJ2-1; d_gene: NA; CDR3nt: TGTGCCAGCTCACCACCAAGCTCCTACGAGCAGTTCTTC; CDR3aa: CASSPPSSYEQFF
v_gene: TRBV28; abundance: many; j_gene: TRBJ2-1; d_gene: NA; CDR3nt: TGTGCCAGCAGTTTGGATGGGGAGCAGTTCTTC; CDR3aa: CASSLDGEQFF
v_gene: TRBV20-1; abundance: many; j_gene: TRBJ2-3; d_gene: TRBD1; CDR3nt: TGCAGTGCATCCTACAGGGGTGTTATCTCAGATACGCAGTATTTT; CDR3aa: CSASYRGVISDTQYF
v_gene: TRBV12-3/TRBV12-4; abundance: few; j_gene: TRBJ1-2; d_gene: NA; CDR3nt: TGTGCCAGCAGTTTAAGATTCGGGGCAGGGGTCGACTATGGCTACACCTTC; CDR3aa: CASSLRFGAGVDYGYTF
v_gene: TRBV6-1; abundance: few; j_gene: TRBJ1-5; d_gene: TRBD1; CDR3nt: TGTGCCAGCAGAAACGGACAGGGTGATAATCAGCCCCAGCATTTT; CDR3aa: CASRNGQGDNQPQHF
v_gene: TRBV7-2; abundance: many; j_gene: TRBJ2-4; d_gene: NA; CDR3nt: TGTGCCAGCAGCTTAATGCTAGAGTCAAACATTCAGTACTTC; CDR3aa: CASSLMLESNIQYF
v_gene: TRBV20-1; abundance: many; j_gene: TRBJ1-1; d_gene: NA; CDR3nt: TGCAGTGCGCGGGGAGACACTGAAGCTTTCTTT; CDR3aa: CSARGDTEAFF
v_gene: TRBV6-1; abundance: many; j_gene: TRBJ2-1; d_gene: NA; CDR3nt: TGTGCCAGCAGGAGCGAGGGAGCGGGTGAGCAGTTCTTC; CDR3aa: CASRSEGAGEQFF
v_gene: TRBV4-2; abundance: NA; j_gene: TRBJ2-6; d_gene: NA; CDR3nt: TGTGCCAGCAGCCAAGAAGGGCGGCTCTCTGGGGCCAACGTCCTGACTTTC; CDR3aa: CASSQEGRLSGANVLTF
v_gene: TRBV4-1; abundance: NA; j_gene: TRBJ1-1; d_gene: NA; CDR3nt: TGCGCCAGCAGAAGCCAGGGTGGGACTGAAGCTTTCTTT; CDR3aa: CASRSQGGTEAFF
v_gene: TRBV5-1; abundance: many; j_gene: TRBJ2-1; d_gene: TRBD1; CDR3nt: TGCGCCAGCGATCCGGGACAGCGGTCTGGGAAACACTACAATGAGCAGTTCTTC; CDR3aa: CASDPGQRSGKHYNEQFF
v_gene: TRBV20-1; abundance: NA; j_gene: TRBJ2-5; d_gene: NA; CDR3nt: TGCAGTGCTAGAGAGAGGGGATTCCAAGAGACCCAGTACTTC; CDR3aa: CSARERGFQETQYF
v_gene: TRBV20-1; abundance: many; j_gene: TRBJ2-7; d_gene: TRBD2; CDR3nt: TGCAGTGCTCGTAGCGGGAGGTTCTCCTACGAGCAGTACTTC; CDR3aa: CSARSGRFSYEQYF
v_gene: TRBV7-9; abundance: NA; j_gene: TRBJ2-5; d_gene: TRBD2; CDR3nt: TGTGCCAGCAGCTTTTTCCTTGGAGCGGGAGGAGGCTTCCAAGAGACCCAGTACTTC; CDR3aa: CASSFFLGAGGGFQETQYF
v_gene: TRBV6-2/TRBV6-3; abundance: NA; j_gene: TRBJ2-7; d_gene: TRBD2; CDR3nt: TGTGCCAGCAGTTACGGACGTCCGAGACTAGTAGCGGGTGAGCAGTACTTC; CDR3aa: CASSYGRPRLVAGEQYF
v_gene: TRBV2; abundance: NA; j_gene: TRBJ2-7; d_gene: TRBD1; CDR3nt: TGTGCCAGCTCGGGGGACAGGGGGACCTACGAGCAGTACTTC; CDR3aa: CASSGDRGTYEQYF
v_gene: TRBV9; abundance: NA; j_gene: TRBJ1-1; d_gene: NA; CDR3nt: TGTGCCAGCAGCGTAGCTGCAGGGCGGAACACTGAAGCTTTCTTT; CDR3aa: CASSVAAGRNTEAFF
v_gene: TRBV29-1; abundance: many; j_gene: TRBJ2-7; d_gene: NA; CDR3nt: TGCAGCGTTGAAGATACCGACAGCTACGAGCAGTACTTC; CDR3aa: CSVEDTDSYEQYF
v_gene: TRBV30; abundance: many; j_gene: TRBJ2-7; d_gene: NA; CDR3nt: TGTGCCTGGAGGCAAGCACCCGGCTCGCTCTACGAGCAGTACTTC; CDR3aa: CAWRQAPGSLYEQYF
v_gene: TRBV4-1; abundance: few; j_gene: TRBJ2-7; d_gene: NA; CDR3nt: TGCGCCAGCAGCCAAGATGGGCGGGGGCCGGGCGAGCAGTACTTC; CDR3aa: CASSQDGRGPGEQYF
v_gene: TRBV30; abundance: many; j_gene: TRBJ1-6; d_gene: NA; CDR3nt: TGTGCCTGGGACGCGAGGGAAAATTCACCCCTCCACTTT; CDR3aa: CAWDARENSPLHF
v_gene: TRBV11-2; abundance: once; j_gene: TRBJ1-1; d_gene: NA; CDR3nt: TGTGCCAGCAGCTCGTCTGCCAGGTTGAACACTGAAGCTTTCTTT; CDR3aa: CASSSSARLNTEAFF